This T cell receptor (beta chain) was identified during a study of blood T cell repertoires in COVID-19. Across the whole study: The United States, Italy and Spain supplied acute and convalescent COVID-19 samples. The cDNA or gDNA used as material had been derived from T cells, B-cell-depleted T cells, or PBMCs.

The authors' processing: Reference gene primer amplification in the assay estimated nucleated cell counts. Generated by immunoSEQ multiplex PCR, the TCRdb table keeps only in-frame clones and is missing some. That table furnishes V, J and clone size, whereas the DNA furnished D and trimming. The sample shows about 28,000 clones, 65% to 85% of them seen only once. The CDR3 loop spans 17 amino acids. Per the germline V gene, CDR1 is SEHNR and CDR2 is FQNEAQ (reference sequence). V lost 1 base and J lost 0, with 13 bases in between. This chain links TRBV7-9 with TRBJ2-4; D possibly corresponds to TRBD1 (6 bases). The material sequenced was peripheral blood. The TCR sequence derives from an older woman with acute or convalescent COVID-19. In DNA, the CDR3 is TGTGCCAGCAGCTTAGATTGGGGACAACTAGCCAAAAACATTCAGTACTTC. This gives the protein CASSLDWGQLAKNIQYF.